The rows below give T cell receptor beta chains drawn from one sample of a study of blood T cell repertoires in COVID-19. This table comes from immunoSEQ multiplex PCR, and its TCRdb copy is limited to in-frame clones, with some not included. Of under 250,000 clones listed, over 70% were seen once; the top ten hold 27%. The sample comprised peripheral blood. The receptors stem from a man aged 40-50 years with acute or convalescent COVID-19. Each CDR3 is given with its conserved first and last residue. Each record gives: J gene, V gene, CDR3 protein.

TRBJ2-1 TRBV19 CASPSLAGGPNEQFF
TRBJ1-2 TRBV19 CASRRDLGQGTSYGYTF
TRBJ1-2 TRBV18 CASSEGTGTNYGYTF
TRBJ1-1 TRBV5-1 CASSLVTPEITEAFF
TRBJ1-6 TRBV27 CASSRTGINSPLHF
TRBJ1-4 TRBV27 CASSPRTGGVSNEKLFF
TRBJ2-1 TRBV7-9 CASSLSRVAGTNEQFF
TRBJ1-4 TRBV5-1 CASSSGTGSTEKLFF
TRBJ2-2 TRBV6-1 CASSKAGANTGELFF
TRBJ1-1 TRBV19 CASSISGTGAREAFF
TRBJ2-7 TRBV4-3 CASSQDPASQNEQYF
TRBJ2-7 TRBV7-8 CASSPLGGVTHEQYF
TRBJ2-2 TRBV27 CATRNLAGELTGELFF
TRBJ1-2 TRBV5-1 CASSFMTGEDGYTF
TRBJ1-1 TRBV9 CASSVGDPGAGTEAFF
TRBJ1-1 TRBV2 CASSRQGFTEAFF
TRBJ1-1 TRBV18 CASSPPSLNTEAFF
TRBJ2-2 TRBV3-1/TRBV3-2 CASSPQRATGELFF
TRBJ1-2 TRBV6-5 CASTTATGQVTF
TRBJ2-7 TRBV29-1 CSAKEGPYEQYF
TRBJ2-7 TRBV30 CAWTLGSVWYF
TRBJ1-1 TRBV5-1 CASHLAENTEAFF
TRBJ1-1 TRBV7-2 CASSLSAYVMNTEAFF
TRBJ1-4 TRBV6-5 CASSSPGGGLGEKLFF
TRBJ1-4 TRBV19 CASNAGPGRGNEKLFF
TRBJ2-5 TRBV15 CATSSGADRQETQYF
TRBJ1-4 TRBV5-1 CASKRDSNEKLFF
TRBJ1-3 TRBV5-8 CASSREYSSGNTIYF
TRBJ1-5 TRBV6-2/TRBV6-3 CASSYSSGQLNQPQHF
TRBJ1-5 TRBV6-6 CASSQGVNQPQHF
TRBJ1-1 TRBV2 CASSEQGGDTEAFF
TRBJ2-1 TRBV19 CATAGLAGFIPGPYNEQFF
TRBJ1-2 TRBV6-4 CASSDSSGGIDYGYTF
TRBJ1-1 TRBV19 CASSRGQSMGTEAFF
TRBJ2-1 TRBV4-1 CASSPLAGATYNEQFF
TRBJ2-3 TRBV2 CASSEEQADTQYF
TRBJ2-1 TRBV19 CASSIQPSGRDEQFF
TRBJ2-1 TRBV11-3 CASSLGGSMGNEQFF
TRBJ2-7 TRBV10-3 CAIRERVLYEQYF
TRBJ2-1 TRBV18 CASSPGWRQFF
TRBJ2-3 TRBV19 CASSMGLSTDTQYF